The clone carrying this TCR beta chain was counted a few times. This specimen comes from a study of blood T cell repertoires in COVID-19. Background on the study: Acute and convalescent COVID-19 samples came from the United States, Italy and Spain.

Trimming cost V 0 bases and J 10 bases, with 12 bases left between them. CDR1 and CDR2 from the germline V gene are SGHTA and FQGNSA. This CDR3 contains 13 residues. Original processing methods: It was from reference gene primer amplification that nucleated cell counts were estimated. The method was immunoSEQ multiplex PCR; TCRdb's version includes in-frame clones alone and lacks a portion of them. V and J calls and clone size are as listed in that table; D and trimming were resolved from the DNA. The sample records roughly 200,000 clones, over 70% being singletons. The sequence was collected from a woman aged 70-85 years with acute or convalescent COVID-19. This chain links TRBV7-2 with TRBJ1-1; tentative D call: TRBD1 (6 bases). Sequenced input: peripheral blood. The CDR3, as DNA: TGTGCCAGCAGCTTAGCGGTACAGGGCGGAGCTTTCTTT. It is translated as CASSLAVQGGAFF. The complete variable domain, with remaining parts taken from reference TRBV7-2 and TRBJ1-1, reads GAGVSQSPSNKVTEKGKDVELRCDPISGHTALYWYRQSLGQGLEFLIYFQGNSAPDKSGLPSDRFSAERTGGSVSTLTIQRTQQEDSAVYLCASSLAVQGGAFFGQGTRLTVV.